The rows below give T cell receptor beta chains drawn from one sample of a study of T cell repertoires in cytomegalovirus infection. TCRdb re-called the reads through MiXCR, storing one row per CDR3 protein. The sample holds approximately 180,000 distinct CDR3 sequences, roughly 19% seen once. What was sequenced was PBMCs. All receptors come from a human donor in good health (CMV status not recorded). Some clones in this sample may be carry-over from other donors' samples. The CDR3 runs from the conserved cysteine through the conserved F or W. D genes are given only for firm matches. Clone size is given for some rows only: seen once, a few or many times, or a class if the clone is expanded.

D gene: NA; J gene: TRBJ2-7; clone size: few; V gene: TRBV12-3/TRBV12-4; CDR3 DNA: TGTGCCAGCAGCGGGCCGGGACAACGCTACGAGCAGTACTTC; CDR3 protein: CASSGPGQRYEQYF
D gene: NA; J gene: TRBJ2-1; clone size: NA; V gene: TRBV11-2; CDR3 DNA: TGTGCCAGCAGCTTGAGTAACGGGTGGCAGTTCTTC; CDR3 protein: CASSLSNGWQFF
D gene: TRBD1; J gene: TRBJ2-5; clone size: few; V gene: TRBV6-5; CDR3 DNA: TGTGCCAGCAGTTACTCGAGGGGGCCGAAGACCCAGTACTTC; CDR3 protein: CASSYSRGPKTQYF
D gene: TRBD1; J gene: TRBJ2-5; clone size: many; V gene: TRBV7-2; CDR3 DNA: TGTGCCAGCAGCTTAGGCGAAACCGGGACAGTAGAGACCCAGTACTTC; CDR3 protein: CASSLGETGTVETQYF
D gene: NA; J gene: TRBJ2-1; clone size: many; V gene: TRBV7-2; CDR3 DNA: TGTGCCAGCAGCTTAGAAAGTTTTGGAAACTCCTACAATGAGCAGTTCTTC; CDR3 protein: CASSLESFGNSYNEQFF
D gene: TRBD2; J gene: TRBJ2-1; clone size: few; V gene: TRBV5-1; CDR3 DNA: TGCGCCACCACGAGCGGGAGCTCCTACAATGAGCAGTTCTTC; CDR3 protein: CATTSGSSYNEQFF
D gene: TRBD1; J gene: TRBJ1-1; clone size: few; V gene: TRBV6-6; CDR3 DNA: TGTGCCAGCAGCTGGACAGGGGCGAACACTGAAGCTTTCTTT; CDR3 protein: CASSWTGANTEAFF
D gene: NA; J gene: TRBJ2-1; clone size: few; V gene: TRBV27; CDR3 DNA: TGTGCCAGCAGTTTAACTCTTAGCTCCTACAATGAGCAGTTCTTC; CDR3 protein: CASSLTLSSYNEQFF
D gene: TRBD1; J gene: TRBJ1-3; clone size: many; V gene: TRBV7-2; CDR3 DNA: TGTGCCAGCAGCCGACAGGGGGTTACCGGAAACACCATATATTTT; CDR3 protein: CASSRQGVTGNTIYF
D gene: NA; J gene: TRBJ2-3; clone size: few; V gene: TRBV5-1; CDR3 DNA: TGCGCCAGCTACACCTTACCCACAGATACGCAGTATTTT; CDR3 protein: CASYTLPTDTQYF
D gene: TRBD2; J gene: TRBJ2-3; clone size: few; V gene: TRBV7-9; CDR3 DNA: TGTGCCAGCAGCCCCGGGACTAGCGAGAGCACAGATACGCAGTATTTT; CDR3 protein: CASSPGTSESTDTQYF
D gene: TRBD2; J gene: TRBJ2-7; clone size: NA; V gene: TRBV6-6; CDR3 DNA: TGTGCCAGCAGTTCTAGCGGGGGCTCCTACGAGCAGTACTTC; CDR3 protein: CASSSSGGSYEQYF
D gene: NA; J gene: TRBJ2-6; clone size: NA; V gene: TRBV25-1; CDR3 DNA: TGTGCCAGCAGTGTAAGAGAGAGTAACTCTGGGGCCAACGTCCTGACTTTC; CDR3 protein: CASSVRESNSGANVLTF
D gene: NA; J gene: TRBJ2-7; clone size: NA; V gene: TRBV12-3/TRBV12-4; CDR3 DNA: TGTGCCAGCAGCGTAAGGGGGTACGAGCAGTACTTC; CDR3 protein: CASSVRGYEQYF
D gene: NA; J gene: TRBJ1-1; clone size: NA; V gene: TRBV29-1; CDR3 DNA: TGCAGCGTTCAGAAGGATAAGAACACTGAAGCTTTCTTT; CDR3 protein: CSVQKDKNTEAFF
D gene: TRBD1; J gene: TRBJ1-4; clone size: NA; V gene: TRBV2; CDR3 DNA: TGTGCCAGCAGCTCCGGGACAGTTCGCGAAAAACTGTTTTTT; CDR3 protein: CASSSGTVREKLFF
D gene: NA; J gene: TRBJ2-2; clone size: many; V gene: TRBV7-8; CDR3 DNA: TGTGCCAGCAGCTTATGGTCCGGGACCGCCGGGGAGCTGTTTTTT; CDR3 protein: CASSLWSGTAGELFF
D gene: NA; J gene: TRBJ1-5; clone size: NA; V gene: TRBV28; CDR3 DNA: TGTGCCAGCAGGCCAACAGGGAATCAGCCCCAGCATTTT; CDR3 protein: CASRPTGNQPQHF
D gene: TRBD2; J gene: TRBJ2-5; clone size: many; V gene: TRBV7-2; CDR3 DNA: TGTGCCAGCAGCAGAATTGGACTAGCGGGAGCAGAGACCCAGTACTTC; CDR3 protein: CASSRIGLAGAETQYF
D gene: NA; J gene: TRBJ1-6; clone size: many; V gene: TRBV7-8; CDR3 DNA: TGTGCCAGCAGCTTAGGCAATTCACCCCTCCACTTT; CDR3 protein: CASSLGNSPLHF
D gene: NA; J gene: TRBJ1-5; clone size: few; V gene: TRBV7-3; CDR3 DNA: TGTGCCAGCAGCGACATACAGCCCCAGCATTTT; CDR3 protein: CASSDIQPQHF
D gene: NA; J gene: TRBJ1-1; clone size: NA; V gene: TRBV25-1; CDR3 DNA: TGTGCCAGCAGTGTAGAGGGCGGAAACACTGAAGCTTTCTTT; CDR3 protein: CASSVEGGNTEAFF
D gene: NA; J gene: TRBJ1-5; clone size: NA; V gene: TRBV6-2/TRBV6-3; CDR3 DNA: TGTGCCAGCAGACTCGAGCTACACAATCAGCCCCAGCATTTT; CDR3 protein: CASRLELHNQPQHF
D gene: TRBD2; J gene: TRBJ2-5; clone size: few; V gene: TRBV20-1; CDR3 DNA: TGCAGTGCCGCGGGACTAGCGAACCAAGAGACCCAGTACTTC; CDR3 protein: CSAAGLANQETQYF
D gene: NA; J gene: TRBJ1-1; clone size: NA; V gene: TRBV19; CDR3 DNA: TGTGCCAGTCTCCGGGACGGCCTAGGGGGAGCTTTCTTT; CDR3 protein: CASLRDGLGGAFF
D gene: NA; J gene: TRBJ1-5; clone size: few; V gene: TRBV6-5; CDR3 DNA: TGTGCCAGCGACCCTATGTGGACACCCAGCAATCAGCCCCAGCATTTT; CDR3 protein: CASDPMWTPSNQPQHF
D gene: NA; J gene: TRBJ2-1; clone size: NA; V gene: TRBV5-1; CDR3 DNA: TGCGCCAGCAGTGACTCCTACAATGAGCAGTTCTTC; CDR3 protein: CASSDSYNEQFF
D gene: NA; J gene: TRBJ2-7; clone size: many; V gene: TRBV6-1; CDR3 DNA: TGTGCCAGCAGTAGGGACAACTACGAGCAGTACTTC; CDR3 protein: CASSRDNYEQYF
D gene: TRBD2; J gene: TRBJ2-5; clone size: many; V gene: TRBV6-1; CDR3 DNA: TGTGCCAGCAGTGAAAGGGCGGGGGGGCCGGAGACCCAGTACTTC; CDR3 protein: CASSERAGGPETQYF
D gene: NA; J gene: TRBJ2-5; clone size: NA; V gene: TRBV29-1; CDR3 DNA: TGCAGCGTTGAACCCCCCGGGGTGGAGACCCAGTACTTC; CDR3 protein: CSVEPPGVETQYF
D gene: NA; J gene: TRBJ2-3; clone size: NA; V gene: TRBV20-1; CDR3 DNA: TGCAGTGCTGGGGGACGGCCAAGCACAGATACGCAGTATTTT; CDR3 protein: CSAGGRPSTDTQYF
D gene: TRBD2; J gene: TRBJ2-2; clone size: NA; V gene: TRBV7-9; CDR3 DNA: TGTGCATGGCTAGCGGGAGCCGGGGAGCTGTTTTTT; CDR3 protein: CAWLAGAGELFF
D gene: NA; J gene: TRBJ1-3; clone size: few; V gene: TRBV5-6; CDR3 DNA: TGTGCCAGCAGCTCCGGGTCATTGAACTCTGGAAACACCATATATTTT; CDR3 protein: CASSSGSLNSGNTIYF
D gene: NA; J gene: TRBJ2-1; clone size: NA; V gene: TRBV30; CDR3 DNA: TGTGCCTGGAGTAAGCTTGGACCCCACAATGAGCAGTTCTTC; CDR3 protein: CAWSKLGPHNEQFF
D gene: TRBD1; J gene: TRBJ1-2; clone size: large; V gene: TRBV7-2; CDR3 DNA: TGTGCCAGCAGCTTTTTCAACGGACAGGCGGATGGCTACACCTTC; CDR3 protein: CASSFFNGQADGYTF
D gene: TRBD1; J gene: TRBJ2-7; clone size: once; V gene: TRBV20-1; CDR3 DNA: TGCAGTGCTGTCACCGGGACAGCTTACTCCTACGAGCAGTACTTC; CDR3 protein: CSAVTGTAYSYEQYF
D gene: TRBD1; J gene: TRBJ1-5; clone size: few; V gene: TRBV20-1; CDR3 DNA: TGCAGTGCTAGTAAGGGGGCGCGGCAGCCCCAGCATTTT; CDR3 protein: CSASKGARQPQHF
D gene: NA; J gene: TRBJ2-1; clone size: NA; V gene: TRBV14; CDR3 DNA: TGTGCCAGCAGCCAAGAAGGGAGTTTCTACAATGAGCAGTTCTTC; CDR3 protein: CASSQEGSFYNEQFF
D gene: NA; J gene: TRBJ1-5; clone size: few; V gene: TRBV6-6; CDR3 DNA: TGTGCCAGCAGTTACGTTAGCAATCAGCCCCAGCATTTT; CDR3 protein: CASSYVSNQPQHF
D gene: NA; J gene: TRBJ2-7; clone size: NA; V gene: TRBV15; CDR3 DNA: TGTGCCACCAGCAGAGTGAAGGGATCCTCTACGATCAAGCAGTACTTC; CDR3 protein: CATSRVKGSSTIKQYF
D gene: NA; J gene: TRBJ2-3; clone size: NA; V gene: TRBV7-3; CDR3 DNA: TGTGCCAGCAGCTCGGGTTTGCCAGATACGCAGTATTTT; CDR3 protein: CASSSGLPDTQYF
D gene: NA; J gene: TRBJ2-6; clone size: NA; V gene: TRBV29-1; CDR3 DNA: TGCAGTGTGTCGGAGGGAGGTGGGGCCAACGTCCTGACTTTC; CDR3 protein: CSVSEGGGANVLTF
D gene: NA; J gene: TRBJ1-2; clone size: NA; V gene: TRBV6-1; CDR3 DNA: TGTGCCAGCGGCCGGGGTGGGGGGTTCTATGGCTACACCTTC; CDR3 protein: CASGRGGGFYGYTF
D gene: NA; J gene: TRBJ2-5; clone size: many; V gene: TRBV7-2; CDR3 DNA: TGTGCCAGCAGCAAAGGGATAGAGGTCGAGACCCAGTACTTC; CDR3 protein: CASSKGIEVETQYF
D gene: NA; J gene: TRBJ2-5; clone size: NA; V gene: TRBV5-1; CDR3 DNA: TGCGCCAGCAGCCCGGGAACGTACCAAGAGACCCAGTACTTC; CDR3 protein: CASSPGTYQETQYF
D gene: NA; J gene: TRBJ2-6; clone size: few; V gene: TRBV7-2; CDR3 DNA: TGTGCCAGCACCTGGAGCTCTGGGGCCAACGTCCTGACTTTC; CDR3 protein: CASTWSSGANVLTF